This is a list of T cell receptor beta chains from one sample in a study of T cells in Graves' hyperthyroidism and ophthalmopathy. One entry per CDR3 protein results from TCRdb running MiXCR on the multiplex PCR reads. The table records around 99,000 distinct CDR3 sequences, 16% of them present only once. Material for sequencing was blood. The receptors were sampled from a woman in her forties or fifties with Graves' hyperthyroidism. The CDR3 runs from the conserved cysteine through the conserved F or W. The size of a clone is reported for some rows only, either as once, few or many, or as a class for expanded clones.

len,v_gene,abundance,j_gene,CDR3aa
13,TRBV5-8,few,TRBJ1-2,CASRRTGNYGYTF
15,TRBV11-2,many,TRBJ1-6,CASSLEDNPSSPLHF
15,TRBV7-9,many,TRBJ1-1,CASSLAQGLQPEAFF
14,TRBV20-1,-,TRBJ1-1,CSAATGYMNTEAFF
18,TRBV10-1,many,TRBJ1-6,CATSRRWQPSSYNSPLHF
15,TRBV6-1,many,TRBJ1-1,CASTLTAVLNTEAFF
14,TRBV9,many,TRBJ1-2,CASSTPTGNYGYTF
15,TRBV24-1,many,TRBJ1-2,CATSDPGQGNYGYTF
12,TRBV28,many,TRBJ1-5,CASTDRNQPQHF
12,TRBV28,many,TRBJ2-3,CASSQDTDTQYF
15,TRBV5-1,many,TRBJ2-6,CASRPGTSGANVLTF
13,TRBV20-1,many,TRBJ2-3,CSADPTAVDTQYF
13,TRBV28,many,TRBJ1-1,CASSLGARTEAFF
13,TRBV27,many,TRBJ1-6,CASSLSVNLGLHF
11,TRBV19,many,TRBJ2-3,CASSDRVTQYF
14,TRBV29-1,few,TRBJ2-1,CSVAAAGTRNEQFF
12,TRBV6-2/TRBV6-3,-,TRBJ1-2,CAIKTGGLGYTF
18,TRBV28,many,TRBJ2-1,CASSPAIGGGTYYNEQFF